This T cell receptor beta chain was sequenced for a study of T cells after posttransplantation cyclophosphamide. V was shortened by 5 bases and J by 2 bases, with 10 bases between the two germline ends. Germline CDR1 and CDR2: SGHNT and YYREEE (reference sequence). The CDR3 contains 14 residues. Sequencing used immunoSEQ multiplex PCR; TCRdb keeps in-frame clones, though not all of them. This sample has some 53,000 clones, with 70% to 90% found just once. The sequencing sample was made of PBMCs. This chain uses TRBV5-4 with TRBJ1-4, with D possibly being TRBD1 (5 bases). The receptor comes from a man younger than 45 with a blood cancer, CMV-positive, and with a related stem cell donor. CDR3 nucleotides: TGTGCCAGCAGAAGGGGCACTACTAATGAAAAACTGTTTTTT. Protein sequence: CASRRGTTNEKLFF.